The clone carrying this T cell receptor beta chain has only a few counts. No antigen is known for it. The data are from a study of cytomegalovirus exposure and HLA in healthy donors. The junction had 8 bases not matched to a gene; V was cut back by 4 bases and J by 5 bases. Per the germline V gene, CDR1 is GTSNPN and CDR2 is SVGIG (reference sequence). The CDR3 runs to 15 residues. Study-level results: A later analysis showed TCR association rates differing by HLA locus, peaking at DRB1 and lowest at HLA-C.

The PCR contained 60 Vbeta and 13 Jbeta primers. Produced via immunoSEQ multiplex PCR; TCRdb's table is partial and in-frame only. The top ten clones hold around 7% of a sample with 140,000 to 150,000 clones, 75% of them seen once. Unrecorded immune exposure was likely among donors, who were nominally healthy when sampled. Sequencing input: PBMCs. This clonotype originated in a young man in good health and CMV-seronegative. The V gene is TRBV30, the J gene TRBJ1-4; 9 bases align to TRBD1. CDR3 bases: TGTGCCTGGAATGAAGGGACAGGGCAAAATGAAAAACTGTTTTTT. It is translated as CAWNEGTGQNEKLFF. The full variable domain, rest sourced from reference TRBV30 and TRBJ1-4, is SQTIHQWPATLVQPVGSPLSLECTVEGTSNPNLYWYRQAAGRGLQLLFYSVGIGQISSEVPQNLSASRPQDRQFILSSKKLLLSDSGFYLCAWNEGTGQNEKLFFGSGTQLSVL.